The present T cell receptor (beta chain) was sequenced within a study of blood T cell repertoires in COVID-19. Study background: COVID-19 samples from acute and convalescent phases originated in the United States, Italy and Spain.

The germline gives CDR1 SQVTM, CDR2 ANQGSEA. This CDR3 has 19 residues. V lost 7 bases to trimming and J lost 5 bases; unmatched junction nucleotides: 25. TCRdb keeps only in-frame clones here, not all; method: immunoSEQ multiplex PCR. The table lists over 250,000 clones, about 89% of them singletons. This rearrangement joins TRBV29-1 to TRBJ1-1; 10 nucleotides match TRBD1. The sequencing sample was made of peripheral blood. The sequence was obtained from a woman between 25 and 40 years old with COVID-19, enrolled during active disease. CDR3 DNA sequence: TGCAGCGCCGGACAAGACAGGGGGCGTAAAACCGAACTCTCTACTGAAGCTTTCTTT. This codes for CSAGQDRGRKTELSTEAFF.